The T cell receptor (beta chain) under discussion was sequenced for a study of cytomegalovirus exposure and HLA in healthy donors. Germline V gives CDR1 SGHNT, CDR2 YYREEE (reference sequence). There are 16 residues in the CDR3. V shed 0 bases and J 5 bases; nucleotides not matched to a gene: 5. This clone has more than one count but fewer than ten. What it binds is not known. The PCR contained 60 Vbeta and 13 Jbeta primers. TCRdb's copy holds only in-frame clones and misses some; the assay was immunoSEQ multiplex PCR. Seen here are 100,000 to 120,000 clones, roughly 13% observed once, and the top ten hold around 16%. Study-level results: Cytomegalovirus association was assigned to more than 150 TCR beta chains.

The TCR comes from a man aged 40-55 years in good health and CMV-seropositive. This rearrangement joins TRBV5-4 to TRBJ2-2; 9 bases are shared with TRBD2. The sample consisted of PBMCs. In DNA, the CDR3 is TGTGCCAGCAGCTTGGGAGGGACTAGCTCTACCGGGGAGCTGTTTTTT. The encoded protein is CASSLGGTSSTGELFF.